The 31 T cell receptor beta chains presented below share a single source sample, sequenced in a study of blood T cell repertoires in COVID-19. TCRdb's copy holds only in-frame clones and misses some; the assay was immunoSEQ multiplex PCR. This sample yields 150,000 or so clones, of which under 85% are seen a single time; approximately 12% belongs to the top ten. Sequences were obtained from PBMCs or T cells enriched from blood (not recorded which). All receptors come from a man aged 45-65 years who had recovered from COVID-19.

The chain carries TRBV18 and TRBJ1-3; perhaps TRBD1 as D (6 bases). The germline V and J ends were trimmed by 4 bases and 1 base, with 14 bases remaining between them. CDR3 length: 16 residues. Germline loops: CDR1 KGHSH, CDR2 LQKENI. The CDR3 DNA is TGTGCCAGCTCACACGACAGGACAGTATCTGGAAACACCATATATTTT. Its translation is CASSHDRTVSGNTIYF.

DNA of the CDR3: TGTGCCAGCTCACCGGGACAGGGAGGCTTATACCAAGAGACCCAGTACTTC. It encodes CASSPGQGGLYQETQYF. The gene calls are TRBV18 and TRBJ2-5; the match to TRBD1 covers 9 bases. CDR1 and CDR2 from the germline V gene are KGHSH and LQKENI. Germline trimming cut 3 bases from V and 0 bases from J; bases unmatched to any gene: 8. This CDR3 is built from 17 residues.

The CDR3 region is CSATRSYGYTF. DNA of the CDR3: TGCAGTGCAACCAGGTCTTATGGCTACACCTTC. The chain joins TRBV20-1 to TRBJ1-2; D gene ambiguous. CDR3 length: 11 amino acids. The germline V gene has CDR1 DFQATT and CDR2 SNEGSKA (reference sequence). The V end was cut by 6 bases, the J end by 5 bases, with 10 bases between.

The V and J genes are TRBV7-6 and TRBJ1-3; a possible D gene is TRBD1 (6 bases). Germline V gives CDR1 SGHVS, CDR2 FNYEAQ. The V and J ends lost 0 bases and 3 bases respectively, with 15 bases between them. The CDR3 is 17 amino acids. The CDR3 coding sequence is TGTGCCAGCAGCTTAGCCCCCCAGGGGAGGGGTGGAAACACCATATATTTT. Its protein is CASSLAPQGRGGNTIYF.

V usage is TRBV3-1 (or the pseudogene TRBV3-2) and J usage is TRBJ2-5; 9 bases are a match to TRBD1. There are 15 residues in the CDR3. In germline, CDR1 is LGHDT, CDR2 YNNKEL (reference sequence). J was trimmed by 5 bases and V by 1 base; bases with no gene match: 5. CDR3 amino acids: CASSQGGQGRETQYF. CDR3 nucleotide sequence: TGTGCCAGCAGCCAAGGGGGACAGGGACGGGAGACCCAGTACTTC.

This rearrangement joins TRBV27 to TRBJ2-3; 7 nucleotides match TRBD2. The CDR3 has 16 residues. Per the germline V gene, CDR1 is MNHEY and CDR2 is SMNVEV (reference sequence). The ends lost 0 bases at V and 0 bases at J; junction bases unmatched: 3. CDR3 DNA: TGTGCCAGCAGTTTATCGAGCGGGGTCAGCACAGATACGCAGTATTTT. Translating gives CASSLSSGVSTDTQYF.

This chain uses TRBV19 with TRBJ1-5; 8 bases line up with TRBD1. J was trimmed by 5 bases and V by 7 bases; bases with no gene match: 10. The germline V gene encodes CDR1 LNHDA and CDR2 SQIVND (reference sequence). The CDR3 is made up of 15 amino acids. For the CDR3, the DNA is TGTGCCAGTACTAGGGGCAGGGGGCCCCATCAGCCCCAGCATTTT. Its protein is CASTRGRGPHQPQHF.

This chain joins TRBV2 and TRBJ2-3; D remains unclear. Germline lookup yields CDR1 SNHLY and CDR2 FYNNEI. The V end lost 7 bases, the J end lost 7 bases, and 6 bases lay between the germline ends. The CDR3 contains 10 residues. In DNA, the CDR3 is TGTGCCAGCACCGACTATACGCAGTATTTT. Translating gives CASTDYTQYF.

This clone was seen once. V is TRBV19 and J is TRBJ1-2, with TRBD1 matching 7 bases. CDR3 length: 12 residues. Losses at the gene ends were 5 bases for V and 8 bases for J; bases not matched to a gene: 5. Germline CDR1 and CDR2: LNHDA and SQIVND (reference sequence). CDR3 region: CASSSRGSGYTF. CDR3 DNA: TGTGCCAGTAGTTCCAGGGGGAGCGGCTACACCTTC.

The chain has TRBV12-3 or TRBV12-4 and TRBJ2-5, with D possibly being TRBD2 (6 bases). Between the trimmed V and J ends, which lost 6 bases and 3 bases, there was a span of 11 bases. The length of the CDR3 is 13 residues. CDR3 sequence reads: CASSRDSEETQYF. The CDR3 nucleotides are TGTGCCAGCAGCCGGGACTCCGAAGAGACCCAGTACTTC.

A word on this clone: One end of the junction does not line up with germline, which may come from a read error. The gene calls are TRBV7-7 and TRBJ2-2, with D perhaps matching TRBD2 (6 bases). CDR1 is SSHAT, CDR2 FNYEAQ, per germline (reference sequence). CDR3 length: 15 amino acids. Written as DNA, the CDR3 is TGTGCTAGCAGGCAGGGTCCGGGAGACTCCGGGGAGCTGTTTTTT. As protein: CASRQGPGDSGELFF. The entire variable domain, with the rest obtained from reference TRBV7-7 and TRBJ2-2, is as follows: GAGVSQSPRYKVTKRGQDVTLRCDPISSHATLYWYQQALGQGPEFLTYFNYEAQPDKSGLPSDRFSAERPEGSISTLTIQRTEQRDSAMYRCASRQGPGDSGELFFGEGSRLTVL.

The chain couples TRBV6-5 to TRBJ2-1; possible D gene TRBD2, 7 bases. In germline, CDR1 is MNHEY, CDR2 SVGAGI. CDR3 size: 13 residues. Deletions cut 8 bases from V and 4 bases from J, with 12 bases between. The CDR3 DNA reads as TGTGCCAGCGGGGGGGGGCTATACAATGAGCAGTTCTTC. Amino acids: CASGGGLYNEQFF.

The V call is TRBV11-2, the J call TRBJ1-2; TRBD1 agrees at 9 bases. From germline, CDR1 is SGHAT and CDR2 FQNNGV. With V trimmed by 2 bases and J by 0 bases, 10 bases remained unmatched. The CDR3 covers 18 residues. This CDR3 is CASSLSTGGQFANYGYTF. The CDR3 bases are TGTGCCAGCAGCTTATCAACAGGGGGCCAATTCGCTAACTATGGCTACACCTTC.

The CDR3 bases are TGTGCCAGCAGTTTTGGGCAGAGGGATTCACCCCTCCACTTT. Translation: CASSFGQRDSPLHF. The V and J genes are TRBV27 and TRBJ1-6, with D unresolved. The germline gives CDR1 MNHEY, CDR2 SMNVEV (reference sequence). CDR3 length: 14 residues. V lost 3 bases, J lost 8 bases, and 11 bases lay in between.

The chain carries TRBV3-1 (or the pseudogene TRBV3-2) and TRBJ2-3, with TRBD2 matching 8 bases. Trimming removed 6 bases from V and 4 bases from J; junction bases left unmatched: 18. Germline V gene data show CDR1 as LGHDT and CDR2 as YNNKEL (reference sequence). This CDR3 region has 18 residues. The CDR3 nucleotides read TGTGCCAGCAGTCGAAACCGGGGGGGCAGGGTGTATGCAGATACGCAGTATTTT. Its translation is CASSRNRGGRVYADTQYF.

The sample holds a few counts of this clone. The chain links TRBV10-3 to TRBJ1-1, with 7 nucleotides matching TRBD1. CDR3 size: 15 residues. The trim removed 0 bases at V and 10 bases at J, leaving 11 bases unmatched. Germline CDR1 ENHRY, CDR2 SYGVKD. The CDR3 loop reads CAISESRQGKAAAFF. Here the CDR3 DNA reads TGTGCCATCAGTGAGTCCCGACAGGGAAAGGCTGCAGCTTTCTTT.

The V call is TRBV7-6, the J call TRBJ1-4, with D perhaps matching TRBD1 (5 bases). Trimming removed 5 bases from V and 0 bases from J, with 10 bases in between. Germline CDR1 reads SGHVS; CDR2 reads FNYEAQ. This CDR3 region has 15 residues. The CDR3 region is CASSRGGATNEKLFF. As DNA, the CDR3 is TGTGCCAGCAGCCGCGGGGGTGCAACTAATGAAAAACTGTTTTTT.

The CDR3 is CASMGYGTGGRNWGNQPQHF. The CDR3 bases are TGTGCCAGTATGGGGTACGGGACAGGGGGCAGAAATTGGGGCAATCAGCCCCAGCATTTT. The genes are TRBV19 and TRBJ1-5; 12 bases are a match to TRBD1. This CDR3 spans 20 amino acids. Germline V gene data show CDR1 as LNHDA and CDR2 as SQIVND (reference sequence). V gave up 7 bases and J gave up 2 bases; unmatched junction bases: 18.

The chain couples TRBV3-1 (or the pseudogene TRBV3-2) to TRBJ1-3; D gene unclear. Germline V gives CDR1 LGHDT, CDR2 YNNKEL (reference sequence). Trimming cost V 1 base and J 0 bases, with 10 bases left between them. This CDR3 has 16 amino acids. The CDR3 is CASSQVHSLSGNTIYF. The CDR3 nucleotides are TGTGCCAGCAGCCAAGTGCACTCTCTCTCTGGAAACACCATATATTTT.

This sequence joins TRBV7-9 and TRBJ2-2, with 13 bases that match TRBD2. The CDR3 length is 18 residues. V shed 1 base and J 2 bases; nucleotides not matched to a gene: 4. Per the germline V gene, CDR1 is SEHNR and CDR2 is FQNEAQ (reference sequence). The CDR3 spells CASSLGTSGGPNTGELFF. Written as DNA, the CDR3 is TGTGCCAGCAGCTTAGGGACTAGCGGGGGCCCAAACACCGGGGAGCTGTTTTTT.

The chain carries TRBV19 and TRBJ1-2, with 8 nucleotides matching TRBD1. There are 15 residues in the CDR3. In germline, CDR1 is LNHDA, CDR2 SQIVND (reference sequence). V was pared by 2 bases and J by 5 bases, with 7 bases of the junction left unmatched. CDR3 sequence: CASSITGQATYGYTF. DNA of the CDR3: TGTGCCAGTAGTATAACGGGACAGGCGACGTATGGCTACACCTTC. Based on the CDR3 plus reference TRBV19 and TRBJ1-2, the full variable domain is DGGITQSPKYLFRKEGQNVTLSCEQNLNHDAMYWYRQDPGQGLRLIYYSQIVNDFQKGDIAEGYSVSREKKESFPLTVTSAQKNPTAFYLCASSITGQATYGYTFGSGTRLTVV.

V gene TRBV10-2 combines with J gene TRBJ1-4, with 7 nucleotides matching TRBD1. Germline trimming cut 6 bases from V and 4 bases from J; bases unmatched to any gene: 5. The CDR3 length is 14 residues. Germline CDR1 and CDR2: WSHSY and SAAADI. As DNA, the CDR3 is TGCGCCAGCAGCCGGGACAGCTATAATGAAAAACTGTTTTTT. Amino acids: CASSRDSYNEKLFF.

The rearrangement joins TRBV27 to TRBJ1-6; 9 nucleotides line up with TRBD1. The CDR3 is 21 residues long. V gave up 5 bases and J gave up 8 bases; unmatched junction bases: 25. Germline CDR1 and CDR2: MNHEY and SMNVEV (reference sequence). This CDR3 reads CASSQRRVGLRPRDRDSPLHF. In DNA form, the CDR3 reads TGTGCCAGCAGTCAACGTCGAGTGGGCTTGCGGCCCCGGGACAGGGATTCACCCCTCCACTTT.

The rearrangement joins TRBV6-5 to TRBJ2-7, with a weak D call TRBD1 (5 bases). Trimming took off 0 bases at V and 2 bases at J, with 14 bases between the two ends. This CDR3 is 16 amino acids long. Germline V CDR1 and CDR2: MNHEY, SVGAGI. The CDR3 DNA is TGTGCCAGCAGTTACTCCATCAGACAGCTCGCCTACGAGCAGTACTTC. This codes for CASSYSIRQLAYEQYF.

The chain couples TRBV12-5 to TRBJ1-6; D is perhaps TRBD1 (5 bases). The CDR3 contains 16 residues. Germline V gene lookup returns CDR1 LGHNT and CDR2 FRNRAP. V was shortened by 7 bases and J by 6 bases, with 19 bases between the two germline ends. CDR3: CASAKFSGGLNSPLHF. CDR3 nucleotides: TGTGCTAGTGCGAAATTTAGCGGGGGTCTTAATTCACCCCTCCACTTT.

For the CDR3, the DNA is TGTGCCAGCAGTGCTAGCGGGGTGCGCCTCACAGATACGCAGTATTTT. Translated, it gives CASSASGVRLTDTQYF. The genes are TRBV25-1 and TRBJ2-3; 9 nucleotides match TRBD2. Unmatched junction bases numbered 7, after V lost 4 bases and J lost 2 bases. CDR3 length equals 16 residues. In germline, CDR1 is MGHDK, CDR2 SYGVNS.

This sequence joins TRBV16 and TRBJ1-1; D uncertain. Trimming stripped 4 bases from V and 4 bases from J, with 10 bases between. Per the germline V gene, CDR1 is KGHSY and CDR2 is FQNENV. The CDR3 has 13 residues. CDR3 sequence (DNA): TGTGCCAGCAGCCGCGGGTTATCCACTGAAGCTTTCTTT. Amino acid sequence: CASSRGLSTEAFF.

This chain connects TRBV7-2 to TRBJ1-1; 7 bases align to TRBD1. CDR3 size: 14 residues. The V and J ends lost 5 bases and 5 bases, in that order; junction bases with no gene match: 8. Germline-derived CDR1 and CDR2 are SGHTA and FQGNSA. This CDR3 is CASSTTAQGTEAFF. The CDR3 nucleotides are TGTGCCAGCAGCACGACCGCACAGGGGACTGAAGCTTTCTTT.

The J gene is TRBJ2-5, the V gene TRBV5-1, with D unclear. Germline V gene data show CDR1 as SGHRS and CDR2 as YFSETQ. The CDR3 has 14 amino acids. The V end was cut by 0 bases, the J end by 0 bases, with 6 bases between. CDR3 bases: TGCGCCAGCAGCTTGGGATCGGACCAAGAGACCCAGTACTTC. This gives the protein CASSLGSDQETQYF. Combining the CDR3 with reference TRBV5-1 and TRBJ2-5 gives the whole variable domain KAGVTQTPRYLIKTRGQQVTLSCSPISGHRSVSWYQQTPGQGLQFLFEYFSETQRNKGNFPGRFSGRQFSNSRSEMNVSTLELGDSALYLCASSLGSDQETQYFGPGTRLLVL.

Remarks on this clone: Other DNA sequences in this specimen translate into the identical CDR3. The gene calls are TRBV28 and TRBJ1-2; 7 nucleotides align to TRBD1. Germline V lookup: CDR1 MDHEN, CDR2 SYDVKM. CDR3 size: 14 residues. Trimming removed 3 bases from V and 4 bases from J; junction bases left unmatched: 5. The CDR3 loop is CASSFGAGGYGYTF. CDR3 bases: TGTGCCAGCAGTTTCGGCGCAGGGGGCTATGGCTACACCTTC.

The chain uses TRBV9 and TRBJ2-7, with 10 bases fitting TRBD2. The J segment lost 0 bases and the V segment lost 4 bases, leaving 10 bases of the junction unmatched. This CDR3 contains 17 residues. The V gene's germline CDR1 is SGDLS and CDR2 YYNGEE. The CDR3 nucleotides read TGTGCCAGCAGCATCGGAGGGGGACTAGCGAGCTCCTACGAGCAGTACTTC. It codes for CASSIGGGLASSYEQYF.